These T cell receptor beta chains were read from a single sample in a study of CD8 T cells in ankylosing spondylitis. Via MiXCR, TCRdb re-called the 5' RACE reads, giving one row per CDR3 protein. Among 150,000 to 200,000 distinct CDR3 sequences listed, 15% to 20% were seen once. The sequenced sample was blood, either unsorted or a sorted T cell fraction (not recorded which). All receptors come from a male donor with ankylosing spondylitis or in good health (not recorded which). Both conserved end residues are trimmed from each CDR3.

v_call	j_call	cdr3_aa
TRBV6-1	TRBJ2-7	ASSRTEPYEQY
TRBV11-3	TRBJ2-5	ASDSKGARETQY
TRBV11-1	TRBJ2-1	ASSLRDSGRAQF
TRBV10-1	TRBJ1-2	ASSESRQGADRGYGYT
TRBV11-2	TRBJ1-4	ASSPQGDRVNEKLF
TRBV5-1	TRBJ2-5	ASQTVNQETQY
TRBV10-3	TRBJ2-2	AISEDRPTGELF
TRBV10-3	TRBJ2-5	AISDRVGETQY
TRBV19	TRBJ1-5	ASTPTGLSNQPQH
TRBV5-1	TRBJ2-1	ASSFSPGQNNEQF
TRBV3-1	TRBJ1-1	ASSQGQGGITEAF
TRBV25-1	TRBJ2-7	ASSESNRGSYEQY
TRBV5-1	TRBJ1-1	ASSWTENTEAF
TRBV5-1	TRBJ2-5	ASSLSRVETQY
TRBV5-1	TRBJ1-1	ASSPEGAGEYTEAF
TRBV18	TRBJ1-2	ASSLQPTEGYGYT
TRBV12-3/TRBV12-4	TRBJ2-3	ASSQTGTSTDTQY
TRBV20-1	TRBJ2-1	SARPSGNNEQF
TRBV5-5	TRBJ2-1	ASSFRDFRAGSNEQF
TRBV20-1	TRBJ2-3	SASPGGTDTQY
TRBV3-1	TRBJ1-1	ASSPRLTAPEAF
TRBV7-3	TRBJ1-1	ASYNRATEAF
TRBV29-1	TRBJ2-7	SVEGLIAGSGRTYEQY
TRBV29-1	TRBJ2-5	SVEGQLEGTQY
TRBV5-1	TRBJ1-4	ASSLAGRSTNEKLF
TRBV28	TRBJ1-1	ASSPRISGITEAF
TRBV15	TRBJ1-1	ATSRDGPKMSTEAF
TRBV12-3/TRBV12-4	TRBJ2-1	ASSSYRGLDYNEQF
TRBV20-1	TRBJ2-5	SASNSGKETQY
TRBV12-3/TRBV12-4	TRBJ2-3	ASSLADPVTDTQY
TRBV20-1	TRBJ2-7	SPKGFQY
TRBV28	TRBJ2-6	ASRGDRGTGANVLT
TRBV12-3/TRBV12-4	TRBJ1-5	ASSFTRNQPQH
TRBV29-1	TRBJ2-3	SVEEGRAPDTQY
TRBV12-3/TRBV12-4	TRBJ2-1	ASSLILAGGEYNEQF
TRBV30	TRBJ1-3	AWSLPGASFSGNTIY
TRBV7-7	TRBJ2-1	ASSPSGGAMVEQF